The sequence of this TCR beta chain was determined in a study of T cells in Graves' hyperthyroidism and ophthalmopathy. Overall study results and limits: Most thyroid clonotypes that were expanded above 0.001 also turned up in blood.

RNA transcripts served as the template for amplifying TCR beta CDR3 regions. A first-round RT-PCR of the TCR CDR3 used the HTBI primer set. TCRdb called the multiplex PCR reads again in MiXCR, with one record for every CDR3 protein. The sample contains 300,000 to 450,000 distinct CDR3 sequences, roughly 15% of which appear only once. Clinical symptoms, serum thyroxine and TRAb, thyroid ultrasound and orbital computed tomography were used for the diagnoses. Germline V gene sequence: CDR1 MNHNS, CDR2 SASEGT. This CDR3 spans 14 amino acids. The V end lost 5 bases, the J end lost 0 bases, and 9 bases lay between the germline ends. This clonotype has a count of ten or more. Its antigen is not identified.

This sequence joins TRBV6-1 and TRBJ2-3; D is possibly TRBD2 (5 bases). Material for sequencing was blood. The sequence was collected from a woman in her 30s with Graves' ophthalmopathy. The CDR3 DNA follows: TGTGCCAGCAGTACCGGGGTTAGCACAGATACGCAGTATTTT. Encoded protein: CASSTGVSTDTQYF.